The rows below give T cell receptor beta chains drawn from one sample of a study of radiation and T cells in renal cell carcinoma. Only in-frame clones appear in the TCRdb table, and some are missing; sequencing was by immunoSEQ multiplex PCR. The repertoire holds approximately 150,000 clones, with approximately 86% as singletons. Material: blood, obtained from a patient whose treatment included radiotherapy and nephrectomy. These receptors all come from a woman aged 50 to 60 with renal cell carcinoma. The conserved cysteine and the conserved F or W are not part of the CDR3 here. The order of the fields is V gene, J gene, CDR3 protein.

>TRBV11-2|TRBJ2-5
ASSLEQLGTQY
>TRBV19|TRBJ1-3
ASTTGRSGNTIY
>TRBV13|TRBJ2-7
ASSRLIPRDTGYEQY
>TRBV14|TRBJ2-5
ASSQVLASGETQY
>TRBV15|TRBJ2-7
ATSDLGSSYEQY
>TRBV4-2|TRBJ1-5
ASSQTGQPNQPQH
>TRBV28|TRBJ1-5
ASSLVQGGQPQH
>TRBV5-4|TRBJ2-3
ASSLGTSGSADTQY
>TRBV6-5|TRBJ2-1
ASGFAYNEQF
>TRBV6-6|TRBJ1-3
ASSLPVLYSGNTIY
>TRBV28|TRBJ1-6
ASSLGANSPLH
>TRBV5-1|TRBJ2-7
ASSSAYEQY
>TRBV28|TRBJ2-5
ASSLTSGEAGLY
>TRBV5-1|TRBJ1-6
ASSLVTTGNYNSPLH
>TRBV5-8|TRBJ1-3
ASSAERNTIY
>TRBV5-4|TRBJ2-4
ASSLVTGGWKNIQY
>TRBV6-5|TRBJ1-1
ASSRTETEAF
>TRBV7-9|TRBJ2-7
ASNLRTGKLYEQY
>TRBV7-2|TRBJ2-5
ASSQGVLRGGGETQY
>TRBV27|TRBJ2-1
ASSLVDTYNEQF
>TRBV10-1|TRBJ2-5
ASSEGGVEETQY
>TRBV2|TRBJ2-3
ASRTLRASSTDTQY
>TRBV5-4|TRBJ2-1
ASSFGQGSYNEQF
>TRBV7-6|TRBJ2-5
ASNRGLLETQY
>TRBV4-2|TRBJ2-7
ASSQSKIYEQY
>TRBV6-5|TRBJ2-7
ASSFKTGGFEEQY
>TRBV18|TRBJ1-6
ASSPSGTESGINSPLH
>TRBV2|TRBJ1-2
ASRKPGQHGYT
>TRBV7-9|TRBJ1-2
ASSSATTHNYGYT
>TRBV7-9|TRBJ2-2
ASSPDRVLKEPELF
>TRBV5-4|TRBJ1-5
ASSLAGSNQPQH
>TRBV6-1|TRBJ2-4
ASSEGGVGIQY
>TRBV12-5|TRBJ1-2
ASGLGQNYGYT
>TRBV4-3|TRBJ1-5
ASSQVADQPQH
>TRBV7-6|TRBJ2-7
ASSRGRGEWNEQY
>TRBV28|TRBJ2-6
ASTPTQVSGANVLT
>TRBV28|TRBJ1-2
ASTQTGTYGYT
>TRBV4-3|TRBJ2-1
ASSQEAGQVHNEQF
>TRBV2|TRBJ2-2
ASTLEGGAGTGELF
>TRBV19|TRBJ2-3
ASSIDPGTPDTQY
>TRBV11-3|TRBJ1-1
ASSFAVNTEAF
>TRBV7-2|TRBJ1-6
ASSHPAGGLGRQTPLH
>TRBV5-1|TRBJ2-3
ASSGGQGADTQY
>TRBV7-6|TRBJ2-3
ASSLEDRSIDTQY
>TRBV9|TRBJ2-3
ASSSQDLSTDTQY
>TRBV28|TRBJ1-2
ASSPPTGGDGYT
>TRBV6-5|TRBJ1-2
ASSLGLANYGYT